The 32 T cell receptor beta chains below come from one sample, sequenced in a study of beta chain features in type 1 diabetes. Study-wide points: People with Type 1 diabetes carried modestly yet significantly shorter TCRB CDR3s in all four CD4+ subsets.

Sequenced material consisted of expressed TCRB transcripts (all of the isolated RNA was reverse transcribed). Method: immunoSEQ multiplex PCR; TCRdb's copy keeps in-frame clones and lacks some. Counted here are 200,000 to 300,000 clones, roughly a tenth occurring once; the ten biggest clones make up 0.017%. Their antigens remain unidentified. The sequenced sample was naive CD4+ T cells from blood. The origin of the receptors is a man aged 30 to 39 with type 1 diabetes.

This clone turned up a few times. The CDR3 sequence is CASTPPGGPGNEQFF. The CDR3 DNA sequence: TGTGCCAGCACCCCCCCGGGGGGGCCGGGAAATGAGCAGTTCTTC. This rearrangement joins TRBV7-2 to TRBJ2-1; 8 nucleotides align to TRBD2. Per the germline V gene, CDR1 is SGHTA and CDR2 is FQGNSA. V trimming: 7 bases; J trimming: 7 bases; junction bases outside the gene matches: 12. CDR3 length: 15 amino acids.

V and J are TRBV7-2 and TRBJ1-1, with D perhaps TRBD1 (5 bases). The V end lost 8 bases, the J end lost 4 bases, and 17 bases lay between the germline ends. From germline, CDR1 is SGHTA and CDR2 FQGNSA. The CDR3 is made up of 14 amino acids. The CDR3 is CASGRRAVGTEAFF. DNA of the CDR3: TGTGCCAGCGGACGCAGGGCGGTTGGCACTGAAGCTTTCTTT.

The table lists this clone with a few counts. The chain uses TRBV7-2 and TRBJ1-5; tentative D call: TRBD1 (5 bases). The CDR3 extends over 13 amino acids. Germline CDR1 is SGHTA and CDR2 is FQGNSA. Trimming removed 1 base at V and 6 bases at J, with 7 bases between. Written as DNA, the CDR3 is TGTGCCAGCAGCTTAGGGGGGGGTCAGCCCCAGCATTTT. It translates to CASSLGGGQPQHF.

The sample holds a few counts of this clone. The chain has TRBV9 and TRBJ2-5; TRBD2 matches 9 bases. The germline V gene encodes CDR1 SGDLS and CDR2 YYNGEE. V was pared by 0 bases and J by 5 bases, with 5 bases of the junction left unmatched. The CDR3 extends over 15 amino acids. In DNA form, the CDR3 reads TGTGCCAGCAGCGTAGGAGGGACTAGCTTCGAGACCCAGTACTTC. This translates into CASSVGGTSFETQYF. The whole variable domain, remainder taken from reference TRBV9 and TRBJ2-5, is DSGVTQTPKHLITATGQRVTLRCSPRSGDLSVYWYQQSLDQGLQFLIQYYNGEERAKGNILERFSAQQFPDLHSELNLSSLELGDSALYFCASSVGGTSFETQYFGPGTRLLVL.

The chain employs TRBV7-9 and TRBJ2-5; 7 nucleotides match TRBD1. Germline trimming cut 7 bases from V and 4 bases from J; bases unmatched to any gene: 3. Germline V CDR1 and CDR2: SEHNR, FQNEAQ (reference sequence). CDR3 length equals 12 residues. The CDR3 protein is CASNYRGETQYF. CDR3 nucleotide sequence: TGTGCCAGCAACTACAGGGGAGAGACCCAGTACTTC.

DNA of the CDR3: TGTGCCAGCAGTGAATCAGGGGGGCAAGAGACCCAGTACTTC. This codes for CASSESGGQETQYF. V usage is TRBV2 and J usage is TRBJ2-5; maybe TRBD1 (7 bases). The CDR3 covers 14 residues. Germline CDR1 is SNHLY and CDR2 is FYNNEI. V was cut by 2 bases and J by 2 bases, with 9 bases left in between.

This chain connects TRBV29-1 to TRBJ2-7; 12 bases map to TRBD1. V was pared by 6 bases and J by 7 bases, with 7 bases of the junction left unmatched. CDR1 SQVTM and CDR2 ANQGSEA come from the germline V gene. The CDR3 extends over 13 amino acids. The CDR3 protein is CSVGDRGPEEQYF. The CDR3 DNA is TGCAGCGTGGGGGACAGGGGGCCGGAAGAGCAGTACTTC.

V gene TRBV9 combines with J gene TRBJ1-6; D possibly corresponds to TRBD1 (6 bases). The CDR3 consists of 14 residues. The V gene lost 1 base and the J gene lost 9 bases, with 11 bases spanning the gap. Germline V gene sequence: CDR1 SGDLS, CDR2 YYNGEE. The DNA for the CDR3 is TGTGCCAGCAGCGTACCAGGGGAGGGTTCACCCCTCCACTTT. Protein: CASSVPGEGSPLHF.

Only one count was recorded for this clone. This chain connects TRBV7-9 to TRBJ1-1, with D perhaps TRBD1 (5 bases). The V end was cut by 0 bases, the J end by 4 bases, with 15 bases between. This CDR3 has 16 amino acids. In germline, CDR1 is SEHNR, CDR2 FQNEAQ (reference sequence). The chain's CDR3 is CASSLALGRQGTEAFF. DNA of the CDR3: TGTGCCAGCAGCTTAGCTCTCGGCAGGCAGGGCACTGAAGCTTTCTTT. The variable domain in full, completed from reference TRBV7-9 and TRBJ1-1, reads DTGVSQNPRHKITKRGQNVTFRCDPISEHNRLYWYRQTLGQGPEFLTYFQNEAQLEKSRLLSDRFSAERPKGSFSTLEIQRTEQGDSAMYLCASSLALGRQGTEAFFGQGTRLTVV.

A few counts support this clone. V gene TRBV2 combines with J gene TRBJ2-2; D gene ambiguous. V was cut by 4 bases and J by 4 bases, with 10 bases left in between. The germline gives CDR1 SNHLY, CDR2 FYNNEI. The CDR3 has 14 amino acids. The CDR3 spells CASSGAAFTGELFF. The CDR3 DNA reads TGTGCCAGCAGTGGGGCAGCATTCACCGGGGAGCTGTTTTTT.

This clone was found a few times. V and J are TRBV4-1 and TRBJ1-2; D ambiguous. This CDR3 is built from 15 residues. Germline-derived CDR1 and CDR2 are MGHRA and YSYEKL. Trimming took off 4 bases at V and 4 bases at J, with 16 bases between the two ends. The DNA for the CDR3 is TGCGCCAGCAGCCCCGGAGAAGCCAGCATCTATGGCTACACCTTC. It encodes CASSPGEASIYGYTF.

The chain has TRBV6-5 and TRBJ2-1; 8 nucleotides line up with TRBD1. With 6 bases clipped from V and 9 bases from J, the junction kept 7 bases outside the gene matches. The CDR3 runs 13 residues. From germline, CDR1 is MNHEY and CDR2 SVGAGI. The CDR3 protein is CASSQQGDGEQFF. The CDR3 DNA is TGTGCCAGCAGCCAACAGGGGGACGGTGAGCAGTTCTTC.

This clone came up a few times. The chain links TRBV5-1 to TRBJ2-4; 8 nucleotides align to TRBD1. With 3 bases clipped from V and 2 bases from J, the junction kept 7 bases outside the gene matches. The CDR3 loop spans 16 amino acids. In germline, CDR1 is SGHRS, CDR2 YFSETQ. CDR3 protein: CASSSGQGRTKNIQYF. Here the CDR3 DNA reads TGCGCCAGCAGCTCTGGACAGGGACGGACCAAAAACATTCAGTACTTC.

This clone turned up a few times. The chain is built from TRBV18 and TRBJ2-3; D is perhaps TRBD2 (6 bases). Germline CDR1 reads KGHSH; CDR2 reads LQKENI. Trimming removed 5 bases at V and 1 base at J, with 13 bases between. The CDR3 runs 15 residues. CDR3 amino acids: CASSFHGGRTDTQYF. The CDR3 bases are TGTGCCAGCTCATTCCACGGAGGGCGCACAGATACGCAGTATTTT.

The chain carries TRBV28 and TRBJ1-1; D unclear. The CDR3 totals 13 residues. V was pared by 5 bases and J by 3 bases, with 10 bases between. Germline-derived CDR1 and CDR2 are MDHEN and SYDVKM. The CDR3 region has the DNA TGTGCCAGCAGTGGGAGAGGGTACACTGAAGCTTTCTTT. Protein product: CASSGRGYTEAFF.

This chain links TRBV15 with TRBJ2-5; D uncertain. The J call may be wrong; the DNA end is better matched by TRBJ2-7. The CDR3 runs 15 residues. Per the germline V gene, CDR1 is LNHNV and CDR2 is YYDKDF (reference sequence). In DNA form, the CDR3 reads TGTGCCACCAGCAGAGTATCCGCCTCAACCTACGAGCAGTACTTC. It specifies CATSRVSASTYEQYF.

This clone was recorded a few times. V and J are TRBV25-1 and TRBJ2-2; D may be TRBD1 (6 bases). V lost 7 bases and J 1 base, leaving 10 bases between the germline ends. There are 14 residues in the CDR3. Germline V lookup: CDR1 MGHDK, CDR2 SYGVNS. The CDR3 coding sequence is TGTGCCAGCACTCCCAGGGGGAACACCGGGGAGCTGTTTTTT. Its translation: CASTPRGNTGELFF. The entire variable domain, with the rest obtained from reference TRBV25-1 and TRBJ2-2, is as follows: EADIYQTPRYLVIGTGKKITLECSQTMGHDKMYWYQQDPGMELHLIHYSYGVNSTEKGDLSSESTVSRIRTEHFPLTLESARPSHTSQYLCASTPRGNTGELFFGEGSRLTVL.

The genes are TRBV14 and TRBJ1-1; D is uncertain. Trimming shortened V by 6 bases and J by 7 bases, and 18 bases separated the two germline ends. The CDR3 totals 14 residues. Looked up from germline, CDR1 is SGHDN and CDR2 is FVKESK. Written as DNA, the CDR3 is TGTGCCAGCAGTCCTCTGGACTTCGGGGTTGAAGCTTTCTTT. This codes for CASSPLDFGVEAFF.

The chain uses TRBV7-3 and TRBJ2-7; D possibly corresponds to TRBD2 (6 bases). Trimming removed 5 bases from V and 0 bases from J, with 14 bases in between. Looked up from germline, CDR1 is SGHTA and CDR2 is FQGTGA. The CDR3 is 15 residues long. CDR3 DNA: TGTGCCAGCAGCACGGACGGGAGAAGCTCCTACGAGCAGTACTTC. It translates to CASSTDGRSSYEQYF.

The chain joins TRBV7-2 to TRBJ1-5, with 10 bases identical to TRBD1. CDR3 length equals 14 residues. V shed 6 bases, J shed 6 bases, and the junction held 5 bases outside the gene matches. Per germline, CDR1 SGHTA and CDR2 FQGNSA. The CDR3 DNA reads as TGTGCCAGCAGTTCCGACAGGGGGCTTCAGCCCCAGCATTTT. Its protein is CASSSDRGLQPQHF.

CDR3 sequence reads: CASSYDGDYGYTF. In DNA, the CDR3 is TGTGCCAGCAGTTACGATGGAGACTATGGCTACACCTTC. The chain couples TRBV6-5 to TRBJ1-2; D remains ambiguous. This CDR3 contains 13 residues. Germline values: CDR1 MNHEY, CDR2 SVGAGI. V was cut by 2 bases and J by 3 bases, with 7 bases left in between.

The chain joins TRBV6-5 to TRBJ1-1; TRBD1 is a possible D gene (6 bases). CDR3 length: 15 amino acids. Germline V gene lookup returns CDR1 MNHEY and CDR2 SVGAGI. V was shortened by 0 bases and J by 1 base, with 9 bases between the two germline ends. The CDR3: CASSYSRGGNTEAFF. The CDR3 coding sequence is TGTGCCAGCAGTTACTCGAGAGGGGGGAACACTGAAGCTTTCTTT.

This rearrangement joins TRBV4-1 to TRBJ1-5; D remains unclear. The CDR3 loop spans 16 amino acids. V lost 2 bases to trimming and J lost 5 bases, with 16 bases between them. Germline V gene sequence: CDR1 MGHRA, CDR2 YSYEKL. CDR3 sequence: CASSQQSGGQYQPQHF. CDR3 in DNA: TGCGCCAGCAGCCAACAATCAGGTGGCCAATATCAGCCCCAGCATTTT.

This clone was seen more than once but under ten times. The rearrangement links TRBV5-1 to TRBJ2-1; 8 bases are a match to TRBD1. From germline, CDR1 is SGHRS and CDR2 YFSETQ. V lost 6 bases, J lost 4 bases, and 9 bases stayed unmatched. The CDR3 length is 15 residues. CDR3 coding DNA: TGCGCCAGCACAAACGGGGACAGGCTATACAATGAGCAGTTCTTC. Amino acid sequence: CASTNGDRLYNEQFF.

The rearrangement joins TRBV7-2 to TRBJ2-4; 7 bases fit TRBD2. Germline V gene lookup returns CDR1 SGHTA and CDR2 FQGNSA. Trimming took 4 bases from V and 6 from J; bases not matched to a gene: 6. The CDR3 sequence is 14 residues long. The CDR3 is CASSSTLAANIQYF. The DNA for the CDR3 is TGTGCCAGCAGCTCCACTCTAGCGGCAAACATTCAGTACTTC.

The chain carries TRBV5-8 and TRBJ2-5; TRBD2 is a possible D gene (5 bases). Germline CDR1 is SGHTS and CDR2 is YDEGEE. The CDR3 is 14 amino acids. Between the trimmed V and J ends, which lost 6 bases and 4 bases, there was a span of 16 bases. Here the CDR3 reads CASTRGGLGETQYF. DNA of the CDR3: TGTGCCAGCACCAGAGGCGGACTCGGAGAGACCCAGTACTTC.

This clone turned up a few times. This chain joins TRBV30 and TRBJ1-2; D is possibly TRBD1 (5 bases). The germline V gene encodes CDR1 GTSNPN and CDR2 SVGIG (reference sequence). This CDR3 is 12 amino acids long. Between the trimmed V and J ends, which lost 3 bases and 4 bases, there was a span of 9 bases. CDR3 coding DNA: TGTGCCTGGAGCCCCCAGGGCTATGGCTACACCTTC. This translates into CAWSPQGYGYTF.

The chain is built from TRBV7-8 and TRBJ2-7; tentatively, D is TRBD1 (6 bases). In germline, CDR1 is SGHVS, CDR2 FQNEAQ. This CDR3 comprises 12 residues. The germline V and J ends were trimmed by 3 bases and 6 bases, with 9 bases remaining between them. The CDR3 is CASSLGTPEQYF. In nucleotides, the CDR3 is TGTGCCAGCAGCTTGGGGACACCCGAGCAGTACTTC.

The chain links TRBV15 to TRBJ1-1; possible D gene TRBD1, 6 bases. The V and J ends lost 0 bases and 8 bases respectively, with 13 bases between them. The CDR3 is 14 amino acids. Germline V gene sequence: CDR1 LNHNV, CDR2 YYDKDF (reference sequence). The CDR3: CATSRDQGRAEAFF. The DNA of the CDR3 is TGTGCCACCAGCAGAGATCAGGGGCGGGCAGAAGCTTTCTTT.

This clone has a handful of counts. The V and J genes are TRBV23-1 and TRBJ2-1, with TRBD2 matching 11 bases. TRBV23-1 is an ORF, and what it does is uncertain. The CDR3 sequence is 16 residues long. The ends lost 6 bases at V and 9 bases at J; junction bases unmatched: 13. DNA of the CDR3: TGCGCCAGCAGCCCGAGGACTAGCGGGTTGGGTAGTGAGCAGTTCTTC. Translating it yields CASSPRTSGLGSEQFF.

This clone was found a few times. The V gene is TRBV29-1, the J gene TRBJ2-1, with a possible D match to TRBD2 (5 bases). The CDR3 consists of 13 residues. In germline, CDR1 is SQVTM, CDR2 ANQGSEA. V was clipped by 3 bases and J by 6 bases, with 12 bases between them. This CDR3 reads CSVDRGSVNEQFF. Here the CDR3 DNA reads TGCAGCGTTGATCGGGGATCCGTCAATGAGCAGTTCTTC.

The J gene is TRBJ2-5, the V gene TRBV11-2, with a possible D match to TRBD1 (5 bases). V lost 5 bases and J 4 bases, leaving 17 bases between the germline ends. This CDR3 contains 15 residues. Per germline, CDR1 SGHAT and CDR2 FQNNGV. CDR3 loop: CASSPLDSWAETQYF. In DNA, the CDR3 is TGTGCCAGCAGCCCCCTCGACAGCTGGGCAGAGACCCAGTACTTC.